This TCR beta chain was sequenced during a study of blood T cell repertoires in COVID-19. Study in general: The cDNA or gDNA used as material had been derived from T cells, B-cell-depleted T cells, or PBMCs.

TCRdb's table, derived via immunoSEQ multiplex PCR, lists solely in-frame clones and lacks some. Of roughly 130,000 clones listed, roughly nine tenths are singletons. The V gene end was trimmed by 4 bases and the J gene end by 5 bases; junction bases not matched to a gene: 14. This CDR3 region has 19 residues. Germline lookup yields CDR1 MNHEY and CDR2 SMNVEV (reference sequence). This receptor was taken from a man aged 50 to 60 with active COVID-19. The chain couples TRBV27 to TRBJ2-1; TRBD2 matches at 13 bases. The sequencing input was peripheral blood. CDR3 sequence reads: CASSSPITSGGAIDNEQFF. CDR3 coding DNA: TGTGCCAGCAGTTCTCCGATAACTAGCGGGGGGGCAATCGACAATGAGCAGTTCTTC.